This T cell receptor (beta chain) came from a study of shared clonotypes between healthy human individuals. Whole-study results and caveats: Unshared clonotypes carried lower generation probabilities than those common to all four donors.

Assay: immunoSEQ multiplex PCR; the TCRdb copy retains only in-frame clones and omits some. The sample consists of fewer than 2.5 million clones, roughly 93% of them appearing once. This CDR3 comprises 15 residues. V lost 4 bases and J lost 1, with 14 bases in between. Germline V lookup: CDR1 SGHRS, CDR2 YFSETQ. Concerning this clone itself: What it binds is unknown.

The receptor comes from a man aged 18 to 29 in good health. Some clones in this sample may be carry-over from other donors' samples. The sample consisted of naive CD4+ T cells from PBMCs. The subset is: CD45RA+ positively selected. V gene TRBV5-1 combines with J gene TRBJ1-1, with D possibly being TRBD1 (6 bases). The CDR3 bases are TGCGCCAGCAGCGGTACTTTGACAGGGAACACTGAAGCTTTCTTT. Residues: CASSGTLTGNTEAFF.